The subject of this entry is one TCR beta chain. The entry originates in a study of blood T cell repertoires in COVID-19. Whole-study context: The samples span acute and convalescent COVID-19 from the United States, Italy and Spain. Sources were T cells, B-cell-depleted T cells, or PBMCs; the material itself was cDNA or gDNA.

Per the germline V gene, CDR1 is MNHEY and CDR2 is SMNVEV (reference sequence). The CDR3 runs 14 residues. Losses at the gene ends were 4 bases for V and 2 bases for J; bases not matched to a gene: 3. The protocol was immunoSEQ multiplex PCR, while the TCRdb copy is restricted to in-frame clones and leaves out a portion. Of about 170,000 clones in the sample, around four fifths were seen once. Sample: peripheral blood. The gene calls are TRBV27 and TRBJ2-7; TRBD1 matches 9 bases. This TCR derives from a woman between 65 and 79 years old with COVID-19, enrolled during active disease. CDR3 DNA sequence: TGTGCCAGCAGTTCACAGGGGGCTACCTACGAGCAGTACTTC. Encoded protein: CASSSQGATYEQYF.